The 21 T cell receptor beta chains presented below share a single source sample, sequenced in a study of T cells after yellow fever vaccination (dated by TCRdb to between 2018 and 2020). Explained via the paper, the treatment or condition label denotes: live attenuated yellow fever vaccine strain. The method was 5' RACE. The instrument given in TCRdb is Illumina HiSeq 2500. TCRdb itself trimmed the public reads at Q25 with fastp, ran MiXCR and retained productive beta chains. For every CDR3 protein sequence, its rows merge into one entry that carries the most common genes and DNA. For this sample the table gives a few hundred thousand distinct CDR3 sequences, of which about 6.6% were detected only once. Roughly a sixth of the sample is in the top ten clones. Sequenced here: PBMCs, sampled roughly 46 days after the first yellow fever vaccination. All receptors derive from a man in his late teens or twenties who received the YFV17D yellow fever vaccine.

This clonotype occurred a few times. The chain has TRBV7-2 and TRBJ1-5; TRBD1 is a possible D gene (5 bases). This CDR3 contains 14 residues. Trimming pared 8 bases from V and 1 base from J, leaving 12 bases between. Per the germline V gene, CDR1 is SGHTA and CDR2 is FQGNSA. The CDR3 nucleotides are TGTGCCAGCTCGACCCGGGGGAGCAATCAGCCCCAGCATTTT. It yields the protein CASSTRGSNQPQHF.

The J gene is TRBJ2-1, the V gene TRBV30; weak D call: TRBD2 (6 bases). Germline V lookup: CDR1 GTSNPN, CDR2 SVGIG (reference sequence). The CDR3 length is 13 residues. V was trimmed by 4 bases and J by 6 bases, leaving 13 bases between them. The CDR3 loop is CAWTSGLSNEQFF. The CDR3 region has the DNA TGTGCCTGGACGTCGGGACTGAGCAATGAGCAGTTCTTC.

V and J are TRBV20-1 and TRBJ1-1, with D maybe TRBD1 (6 bases). Trimming pared 6 bases from V and 3 bases from J, leaving 11 bases between. The CDR3 contains 12 residues. CDR1 is DFQATT, CDR2 SNEGSKA, per germline (reference sequence). The CDR3 region has the DNA TGCAGTGCAAAGGGGGGGTACACTGAAGCTTTCTTT. Translation: CSAKGGYTEAFF.

This clonotype has a count of ten or more. This chain uses TRBV29-1 with TRBJ2-3; D gene unclear. The CDR3 has 10 amino acids. Germline V gene sequence: CDR1 SQVTM, CDR2 ANQGSEA. With 4 bases removed from V and 6 bases from J, the gap between germline ends came to 5 bases. The CDR3 DNA reads TGCAGCGTTGTTATCGATACGCAGTATTTT. The encoded protein is CSVVIDTQYF.

Ten or more counts support this clonotype. The J gene is TRBJ2-3, the V gene TRBV12-3 or TRBV12-4, with D perhaps given as TRBD1 or TRBD2 (5 bases each). This CDR3 region has 13 residues. The V end lost 5 bases, the J end lost 8 bases, and 14 bases lay between the germline ends. The DNA for the CDR3 is TGTGCCAGCAGTAAGACAGAAGGAGGTACGCAGTATTTT. Protein: CASSKTEGGTQYF.

The V and J genes are TRBV5-1 and TRBJ2-7; 10 bases align to TRBD2. Trimming took 5 bases from V and 4 from J; bases not matched to a gene: 6. CDR3 length: 14 residues. Germline V gene lookup returns CDR1 SGHRS and CDR2 YFSETQ. CDR3 DNA sequence: TGCGCCAGCAGTTACAGCGGGGGGGCTTACGAGCAGTACTTC. Its protein product is CASSYSGGAYEQYF.

This clonotype has a handful of counts. V is TRBV10-3 and J is TRBJ1-2, with TRBD1 identical over 7 bases. The length of the CDR3 is 13 residues. Germline values: CDR1 ENHRY, CDR2 SYGVKD. Unmatched junction bases numbered 4, after V lost 5 bases and J lost 4 bases. The CDR3 DNA follows: TGTGCCATCAGTACAGGGGAGAGCTATGGCTACACCTTC. Amino acids: CAISTGESYGYTF.

This clonotype was observed a few times. The V and J genes are TRBV20-1 and TRBJ1-4, with unresolved D. The CDR3 is made up of 14 amino acids. V shed 0 bases and J shed 6 bases, with 11 bases lying between them. Germline V gene lookup returns CDR1 DFQATT and CDR2 SNEGSKA (reference sequence). The CDR3: CSARDSRADEKLFF. The CDR3 DNA is TGCAGTGCTAGAGACAGTCGGGCGGATGAAAAACTGTTTTTT.

For this clonotype: At one of its ends the junction is not consistent with the germline gene, which may arise from a read error. The gene calls are TRBV5-1 and TRBJ2-5; 8 bases align to TRBD1. The CDR3 loop spans 15 amino acids. The V gene's germline CDR1 is SGHRS and CDR2 YFSETQ. The CDR3 bases are TGCACCAGCAGCGTGGGGACAGGCTGGGGGGAGACCCAGTACTTC. This sequence encodes CTSSVGTGWGETQYF.

This clonotype occurred many times. V and J are TRBV12-3 or TRBV12-4 and TRBJ2-1, with 10 bases identical to TRBD1. The junction had 5 bases not matched to a gene; V was cut back by 5 bases and J by 4 bases. This CDR3 has 15 residues. CDR3 protein: CASSQPGQGYNEQFF. CDR3 sequence (DNA): TGTGCCAGCAGTCAACCGGGACAGGGGTACAATGAGCAGTTCTTC.

The table lists this clonotype with a few counts. This chain connects TRBV15 to TRBJ2-1, with TRBD1 identical over 9 bases. V was clipped by 9 bases and J by 6 bases; unmatched bases: 9. CDR1 is LNHNV, CDR2 YYDKDF, per germline (reference sequence). CDR3 length: 14 residues. The DNA of the CDR3 is TGTGCCACAAGGCGGGACAGGGCCCTCAATGAGCAGTTCTTC. This sequence encodes CATRRDRALNEQFF. Looking up the rest from reference TRBV15 and TRBJ2-1 gives the full variable domain: DAMVIQNPRYQVTQFGKPVTLSCSQTLNHNVMYWYQQKSSQAPKLLFHYYDKDFNNEADTPDNFQSRRPNTSFCFLDIRSPGLGDTAMYLCATRRDRALNEQFFGPGTRLTVL.

This chain connects TRBV16 to TRBJ2-7; unclear D gene. The germline V gene encodes CDR1 KGHSY and CDR2 FQNENV. The V end was cut by 4 bases, the J end by 5 bases, with 15 bases between. This CDR3 has 14 amino acids. The CDR3, as DNA: TGTGCCAGCAGCCCCCATGCCAAGACCGACGAGCAGTACGTC. This translates into CASSPHAKTDEQYV.

This clonotype was observed many times. This rearrangement joins TRBV5-1 to TRBJ2-3; D is possibly TRBD2 (6 bases). Trimming removed 1 base at V and 5 bases at J, with 17 bases between. The length of the CDR3 is 16 residues. Germline lookup yields CDR1 SGHRS and CDR2 YFSETQ. The CDR3 here is CASSLRLEGLEDTQYF. CDR3 DNA: TGCGCCAGCAGCTTGAGATTGGAGGGGTTGGAAGATACGCAGTATTTT.

The table lists this clonotype with many counts. The chain joins TRBV5-1 to TRBJ2-1; 12 bases are shared with TRBD2. The germline V gene has CDR1 SGHRS and CDR2 YFSETQ. Trimming at V came to 1 base and at J to 7 bases, leaving 9 bases not matched to a gene. The CDR3 contains 17 residues. CDR3 nucleotides: TGCGCCAGCAGCTTGCTGACTAGCGGGGGCGCATCGAATGAGCAGTTCTTC. Amino acid sequence: CASSLLTSGGASNEQFF.

The chain uses TRBV5-1 and TRBJ2-4, with D hard to call. This CDR3 spans 13 amino acids. Germline values: CDR1 SGHRS, CDR2 YFSETQ. Trimming cost V 0 bases and J 6 bases, with 7 bases left between them. Here the CDR3 DNA reads TGCGCCAGCAGCTTGGGTAAAGCAAACATTCAGTACTTC. Translation: CASSLGKANIQYF.

The rearrangement links TRBV5-1 to TRBJ2-2, with D tentatively TRBD1 (6 bases). Trimming pared 7 bases from V and 3 bases from J, leaving 16 bases between. The CDR3 is 15 amino acids. Germline-derived CDR1 and CDR2 are SGHRS and YFSETQ. CDR3 sequence: CASHRAVVDTGELFF. CDR3 nucleotide sequence: TGCGCCAGCCACAGGGCGGTCGTGGACACCGGGGAGCTGTTTTTT.

The J gene is TRBJ2-3, the V gene TRBV7-3; 7 positions match TRBD1. The germline V gene encodes CDR1 SGHTA and CDR2 FQGTGA. This CDR3 comprises 13 residues. J was trimmed by 5 bases and V by 5 bases; bases with no gene match: 4. This CDR3 reads CASSATGEDTQYF. CDR3 sequence (DNA): TGTGCCAGCAGCGCTACAGGGGAAGATACGCAGTATTTT.

This clonotype was observed many times. This sequence joins TRBV11-2 and TRBJ1-1; no firm D call. Germline CDR1 and CDR2: SGHAT and FQNNGV. The germline V and J ends were trimmed by 1 base and 4 bases, with 10 bases remaining between them. This CDR3 region has 14 residues. The CDR3 DNA reads as TGTGCCAGCAGCTTAGGGCTGCGCGGCACTGAAGCTTTCTTT. Translated, it gives CASSLGLRGTEAFF.

This rearrangement joins TRBV7-8 to TRBJ2-7; no clear D gene. CDR1 SGHVS and CDR2 FQNEAQ come from the germline V gene. With 6 bases removed from V and 6 bases from J, the gap between germline ends came to 15 bases. The CDR3 runs 13 residues. The CDR3 here is CASRSPPFGEQYF. In DNA form, the CDR3 reads TGTGCCAGCAGGTCTCCCCCCTTTGGCGAGCAGTACTTC.

This clonotype was counted only a few times. The V gene is TRBV20-1, the J gene TRBJ2-1, with 10 bases that match TRBD2. Trimming took 8 bases from V and 8 from J; bases not matched to a gene: 12. Germline CDR1 is DFQATT and CDR2 is SNEGSKA (reference sequence). The CDR3 has 14 residues. The CDR3 loop is CSQKSGGAGDEQFF. Here the CDR3 DNA reads TGCAGTCAAAAAAGCGGGGGGGCCGGCGATGAGCAGTTCTTC.

CDR3 nucleotide sequence: TGCGCCAGCAGCTTGAACCTGGAGGATGAGCAGTTCTTC. As protein: CASSLNLEDEQFF. This rearrangement joins TRBV5-1 to TRBJ2-1; maybe TRBD2 (5 bases). CDR1 is SGHRS and CDR2 is YFSETQ in the germline V gene. The V end lost 1 base, the J end lost 8 bases, and 10 bases lay between the germline ends. The length of the CDR3 is 13 residues.